A selection of T cell receptor beta chains follows, all from one sample in a study of blood T cell repertoires in COVID-19. The assay was immunoSEQ multiplex PCR, and TCRdb's table has in-frame clones only and misses some. The sample holds 40,000 to 55,000 clones, 70% to 85% seen once. The sample was peripheral blood. The receptors originated from a man aged 50 to 60 with active COVID-19. Each CDR3 is given with its conserved first and last residue. D genes are given only for firm matches. Some rows mark clone size as missing; the rest say once, few, many or name a class of expanded clone.

d_gene | j_gene | len | v_gene | abundance | CDR3nt | CDR3aa
. | TRBJ2-2 | 15 | TRBV4-3 | . | TGCGCCAGCAGCCGGGAGGGGGGAACCACCGGGGAGCTGTTTTTT | CASSREGGTTGELFF
TRBD1 | TRBJ2-7 | 15 | TRBV24-1 | . | TGTGCCACCAGTGATTCGGGACAGGGGACCTACGAGCAGTACTTC | CATSDSGQGTYEQYF
TRBD1 | TRBJ1-1 | 12 | TRBV5-1 | . | TGCGCCAGCAGGCAGGGGGACACTGAAGCTTTCTTT | CASRQGDTEAFF
. | TRBJ2-7 | 13 | TRBV20-1 | . | TGCAGTGCTAGTTACACTAGGAAGGACGAGCAGTACTTC | CSASYTRKDEQYF
. | TRBJ2-5 | 15 | TRBV27 | . | TGTGCCAGCAGTTTATCGTGGGACTCAAAAGAGACCCAGTACTTC | CASSLSWDSKETQYF
. | TRBJ2-7 | 13 | TRBV5-1 | . | TGCGCCAGCAGGCGGCAGCCTTCCGACGAGCAGTACTTC | CASRRQPSDEQYF
. | TRBJ1-1 | 13 | TRBV6-6 | . | TGTGCCAGCAGTACAGCGGGGGACACTGAAGCTTTCTTT | CASSTAGDTEAFF
. | TRBJ1-2 | 14 | TRBV18 | . | TGTGCCAGCTCACCACGAAACAGCGGTCCTGGCTACACCTTC | CASSPRNSGPGYTF
. | TRBJ1-2 | 11 | TRBV2 | . | TGTGCCAGCAGCCGTAACTATGGCTACACCTTC | CASSRNYGYTF
TRBD1 | TRBJ1-4 | 17 | TRBV4-2 | . | TGTGCCAGCAGCCAAGATCTATGGCGGACAGGGGGCGTGAGGCTGTTTTTT | CASSQDLWRTGGVRLFF
TRBD1 | TRBJ2-7 | 15 | TRBV7-6 | . | TGTGCCAGCAGCGGGGGGACAGGTTCTTCCTACGAGCAGTACTTC | CASSGGTGSSYEQYF
. | TRBJ1-1 | 14 | TRBV18 | . | TGTGCCAGCTCACCAGGGGGGGCGCGTACTGAAGCTTTCTTT | CASSPGGARTEAFF
. | TRBJ2-2 | 15 | TRBV5-1 | . | TGCGCCAGCAGCTTGGCCCTAACAGGGCGTGGGGAGCTGTTTTTT | CASSLALTGRGELFF
. | TRBJ2-7 | 13 | TRBV27 | . | TGTGCCAGCAGTGCGGGTCAGGGGTCCGAGCAGTACTTC | CASSAGQGSEQYF
. | TRBJ1-4 | 17 | TRBV5-1 | . | TGCGCCAGCAGCTTGGTGGCAAGCGGGACGGATAATGAAAAACTGTTTTTT | CASSLVASGTDNEKLFF
. | TRBJ1-2 | 14 | TRBV14 | . | TGTGCCAGCAGCCGGGCGGGACCCAGCGGGGGCTACACCTTC | CASSRAGPSGGYTF
TRBD2 | TRBJ2-3 | 15 | TRBV25-1 | . | TGTGCCAGCAGGAAGTCCGGGACTAGATCAGATACGCAGTATTTT | CASRKSGTRSDTQYF
. | TRBJ2-7 | 16 | TRBV4-1 | . | TGCGCCAGCAGCCAAGATAAGACAAGCAGGAATTACGAGCAGTACTTC | CASSQDKTSRNYEQYF
. | TRBJ2-7 | 13 | TRBV27 | few | TGTGCCAGCAGTAAAGCTACAGGGTATTTGGAGTACTTC | CASSKATGYLEYF
. | TRBJ2-7 | 13 | TRBV7-7 | . | TGTGCCAGCAGCCAGAGATCCACAGGCGAGCAGTACTTC | CASSQRSTGEQYF
. | TRBJ2-5 | 22 | TRBV2 | . | TGTGCCAGCAGTGAACCAACTGGGGGGCGGGGGCCAAACCCCGATATCCAAGAGACCCAGTACTTC | CASSEPTGGRGPNPDIQETQYF
TRBD2 | TRBJ2-2 | 14 | TRBV3-1/TRBV3-2 | . | TGTGCCAGCAGACAGACTAGCAACGCCGGGGAGCTGTTTTTT | CASRQTSNAGELFF
TRBD1 | TRBJ2-3 | 14 | TRBV14 | . | TGTGCCAGCAGCTCGGGACAGGGGGCAGATACGCAGTATTTT | CASSSGQGADTQYF
. | TRBJ2-3 | 12 | TRBV2 | . | TGTGCCAGCAGTGTCAGGGGTGATACGCAGTATTTT | CASSVRGDTQYF
. | TRBJ2-3 | 15 | TRBV7-2 | . | TGTGCCAGCAGCTTAGGGGGGGGGCCGACAGATACGCAGTATTTT | CASSLGGGPTDTQYF
TRBD1 | TRBJ2-5 | 13 | TRBV11-2 | . | TGTGCCAGCAGCTTCACAGGGGAAGAGACCCAGTACTTC | CASSFTGEETQYF
. | TRBJ2-2 | 14 | TRBV6-4 | . | TGTGCCAGCAGTGACCGAGGGGGCACCGGGGAGCTGTTTTTT | CASSDRGGTGELFF
TRBD1 | TRBJ2-5 | 15 | TRBV3-1/TRBV3-2 | . | TGTGCCAGCAGTCAAATAGGGACAGACCAAGAGACCCAGTACTTC | CASSQIGTDQETQYF
TRBD1 | TRBJ2-7 | 15 | TRBV7-9 | . | TGTGCCAGCAGCGGTTACGGAACAGGGGAGCACGAGCAGTACTTC | CASSGYGTGEHEQYF
. | TRBJ2-1 | 13 | TRBV7-2 | . | TGTGCCAGCAGCTTACAGTTTTACAATGAGCAGTTCTTC | CASSLQFYNEQFF
. | TRBJ1-2 | 16 | TRBV2 | . | TGTGCCAGCAGTGAAAGGGGGGGCAGGAGCAACTATGGCTACACCTTC | CASSERGGRSNYGYTF
TRBD1 | TRBJ2-3 | 15 | TRBV19 | . | TGTGCCAGTAGTACGCGGACAGGGTGGGCAGATACGCAGTATTTT | CASSTRTGWADTQYF